One and the same sample provided the 18 T cell receptor beta chains below, sequenced in a study of post-analysis software for immune sequencing data. No antigen has been assigned to these receptors. Whole-study findings and limits: There were a few TRBV segments more frequent in patients than controls, and TRBV5-6, TRBV5-1 and TRBV20-1 were among them.

Prepared libraries of TCR beta cDNA carried unique molecular identifiers. TCRdb itself ran the PCR reads through MiXCR, one entry per CDR3 protein. The data show roughly 580,000 distinct CDR3 sequences, 44% seen once. Sequencing was performed on blood. The origin of the receptors is a girl between 10 and 17 years old with multiple sclerosis.

This clonotype was counted only a few times. The chain combines TRBV10-3 with TRBJ2-7, with D possibly matching TRBD2 (6 bases). Germline V gene lookup returns CDR1 ENHRY and CDR2 SYGVKD. Deletions cut 6 bases from V and 5 bases from J, with 14 bases between. This CDR3 has 13 amino acids. The CDR3: CAIRAGNPDEQYF. In nucleotides, the CDR3 is TGTGCCATCAGGGCGGGGAATCCCGACGAGCAGTACTTC.

This chain joins TRBV7-9 and TRBJ2-7; D unclear. The V and J ends lost 2 bases and 0 bases respectively, with 8 bases between them. Germline CDR1 SEHNR, CDR2 FQNEAQ (reference sequence). The CDR3 loop spans 14 amino acids. CDR3 in amino acids: CASSLTAISYEQYF. In nucleotides, the CDR3 is TGTGCCAGCAGCTTAACAGCTATCTCCTACGAGCAGTACTTC.

The chain combines TRBV20-1 with TRBJ2-1, with D perhaps given as TRBD1 or TRBD2 (6 bases each). Trimming removed 0 bases from V and 6 bases from J, with 12 bases in between. Germline CDR1 DFQATT, CDR2 SNEGSKA (reference sequence). The CDR3 is made up of 14 amino acids. CDR3: CSARDGGGLNEQFF. In DNA, the CDR3 is TGCAGTGCTAGAGATGGTGGGGGGCTCAATGAGCAGTTCTTC.

This CDR3 is CASSLNSQGHEQYF. For the CDR3, the DNA is TGTGCCAGCAGCTTAAACTCACAGGGACACGAGCAGTACTTC. The chain has TRBV11-3 and TRBJ2-7; D may be TRBD1 (6 bases). Trimming took 2 bases from V and 5 from J, leaving 13 bases between them. The germline gives CDR1 SGHNT, CDR2 YENEEA. The CDR3 consists of 14 residues. The variable domain in full, completed from reference TRBV11-3 and TRBJ2-7, reads EAGVVQSPRYKIIEKKQPVAFWCNPISGHNTLYWYLQNLGQGPELLIRYENEEAVDDSQLPKDRFSAERLKGVDSTLKIQPAELGDSAVYLCASSLNSQGHEQYFGPGTRLTVT.

The V call is TRBV20-1, the J call TRBJ2-1; D remains unclear. The germline CDR1 and CDR2 sequences are DFQATT and SNEGSKA (reference sequence). V was cut by 3 bases and J by 6 bases, with 15 bases left in between. CDR3 length: 14 residues. The CDR3 is CSASWLHVGNEQFF. CDR3 in DNA: TGCAGTGCTAGTTGGTTACACGTGGGCAATGAGCAGTTCTTC.

This chain joins TRBV28 and TRBJ1-2; D ambiguous. CDR3 length equals 16 residues. CDR1 and CDR2 (germline): MDHEN, SYDVKM. Between the trimmed V and J ends, which lost 6 bases and 3 bases, there was a span of 20 bases. CDR3 nucleotide sequence: TGTGCCAGCAGCCAGACAAGCACCCAAGCGGACTATGGCTACACCTTC. Translation: CASSQTSTQADYGYTF.

This clonotype has more than one count but fewer than ten. V and J are TRBV5-1 and TRBJ2-1, with D tentatively TRBD2 (5 bases). CDR1 and CDR2 from the germline V gene are SGHRS and YFSETQ. CDR3 length: 12 residues. V was clipped by 2 bases and J by 7 bases, with 7 bases between them. CDR3 DNA: TGCGCCAGCAGCTTAGCGGATAATGAGCAGTTCTTC. Its translation is CASSLADNEQFF.

Sample share makes this clonotype medium-sized. The chain combines TRBV7-2 with TRBJ2-3; 8 bases match TRBD2. Germline loops: CDR1 SGHTA, CDR2 FQGNSA. This CDR3 spans 16 amino acids. The junction had 11 bases not matched to a gene; V was cut back by 4 bases and J by 5 bases. CDR3 in amino acids: CASSSWGSGIQDTQYF. In DNA, the CDR3 is TGTGCCAGCAGCTCCTGGGGTAGCGGGATTCAAGATACGCAGTATTTT.

This sequence joins TRBV5-6 and TRBJ2-7, with TRBD2 as a possible D gene (6 bases). V was trimmed by 4 bases and J by 3 bases, leaving 17 bases between them. CDR1 is SGHDT and CDR2 is YYEEEE in the germline V gene. This CDR3 spans 15 amino acids. The CDR3 protein is CASSILSGVRYEQYF. CDR3 DNA sequence: TGTGCCAGCAGCATTCTTAGCGGAGTCCGCTACGAGCAGTACTTC.

The chain has TRBV12-3 or TRBV12-4 and TRBJ2-1; a weak D match, TRBD2 (8 bases). V was shortened by 6 bases and J by 10 bases, with 22 bases between the two germline ends. This CDR3 contains 15 residues. The CDR3 DNA reads TGTGCCAGCAGCGATGGGGCAGGGGGACTAGGGGAGCAGTTCTTC. This translates into CASSDGAGGLGEQFF.

This clonotype was found a few times. The chain couples TRBV10-3 to TRBJ2-7, with 8 nucleotides matching TRBD2. The J segment lost 4 bases and the V segment lost 4 bases, leaving 3 bases of the junction unmatched. CDR3 length equals 13 residues. Germline V lookup: CDR1 ENHRY, CDR2 SYGVKD. The CDR3 nucleotides read TGTGCCATCAGTGGGGGACTAGTTTACGAGCAGTACTTC. It is translated as CAISGGLVYEQYF.

This clonotype was recorded a few times. The V call is TRBV7-9, the J call TRBJ2-7, with 9 bases that match TRBD1. With 6 bases clipped from V and 1 base from J, the junction kept 4 bases outside the gene matches. Per germline, CDR1 SEHNR and CDR2 FQNEAQ (reference sequence). The CDR3 extends over 14 amino acids. The CDR3 coding sequence is TGTGCCAGCAGGTCCGGGACAGGGTCCTACGAGCAGTACTTC. Translating it yields CASRSGTGSYEQYF.

The chain recombines TRBV12-3 or TRBV12-4 with TRBJ2-2; D gene ambiguous. This CDR3 is 11 amino acids long. V was pared by 6 bases and J by 5 bases, with 4 bases between. The CDR3 here is CASRGTGELFF. The CDR3 region has the DNA TGTGCCAGCAGGGGGACCGGGGAGCTGTTTTTT.

This chain connects TRBV12-3 or TRBV12-4 to TRBJ2-3; 14 nucleotides align to TRBD2. After removal of 5 bases from V and 1 base from J, the junction contained 11 bases not matched to a gene. The CDR3 spans 19 residues. The CDR3 sequence: CASSTRPGLAGVGTDTQYF. The CDR3 nucleotides read TGTGCCAGCAGTACCCGACCGGGACTAGCGGGAGTCGGCACAGATACGCAGTATTTT.

For this clonotype: One end of the junction fails to match germline, which may point to a read error. The chain carries TRBV20-1 and TRBJ2-7; 7 positions match TRBD2. The end of the DNA aligns better with TRBJ2-4, so the J call may be wrong. Germline CDR1 is DFQATT and CDR2 is SNEGSKA (reference sequence). The CDR3 runs 15 residues. DNA of the CDR3: TGCAGTGCTAAATGGGCGGGAGACACCAAAAGCATTCAGTACTTC. This translates into CSAKWAGDTKSIQYF.

CDR3 sequence (DNA): TGTGCCAGCAGCCCCGCCCAAGGCTTTAGCTACGAGCAGTACTTC. It translates to CASSPAQGFSYEQYF. The chain is built from TRBV7-7 and TRBJ2-7; D ambiguous. The CDR3 runs to 15 residues. V was clipped by 5 bases and J by 3 bases, with 17 bases between them. CDR1 is SSHAT and CDR2 is FNYEAQ in the germline V gene (reference sequence).

This clonotype was seen only a few times. CDR3 sequence (DNA): TGCGCCAGCAGCTTGGCCCGAGCCGGTGGGGCCAACGTCCTGACTTTC. Residues: CASSLARAGGANVLTF. This chain links TRBV5-1 with TRBJ2-6; D gene unclear. V was cut by 0 bases and J by 3 bases, with 10 bases left in between. This CDR3 spans 16 amino acids. Per the germline V gene, CDR1 is SGHRS and CDR2 is YFSETQ.

This clonotype was counted between two and nine times. V usage is TRBV12-3 or TRBV12-4 and J usage is TRBJ2-6; TRBD1 agrees at 7 bases. This CDR3 comprises 16 residues. Trimming removed 6 bases from V and 0 bases from J; junction bases left unmatched: 5. DNA for the CDR3: TGTGCCAGCAGAACAGGGGTCCGCTCTGGGGCCAACGTCCTGACTTTC. Protein: CASRTGVRSGANVLTF.